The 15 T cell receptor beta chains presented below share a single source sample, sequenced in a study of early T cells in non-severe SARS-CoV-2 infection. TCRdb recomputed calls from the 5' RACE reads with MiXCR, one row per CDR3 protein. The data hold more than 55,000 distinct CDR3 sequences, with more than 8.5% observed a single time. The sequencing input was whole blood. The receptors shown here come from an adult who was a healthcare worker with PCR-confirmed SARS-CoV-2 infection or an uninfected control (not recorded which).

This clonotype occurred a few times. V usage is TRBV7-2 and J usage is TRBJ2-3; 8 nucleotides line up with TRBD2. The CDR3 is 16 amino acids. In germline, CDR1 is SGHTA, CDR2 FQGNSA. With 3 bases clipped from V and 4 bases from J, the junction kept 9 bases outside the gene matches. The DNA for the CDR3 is TGTGCCAGCAGCTTTCACTCGCGGGAGGTAGCAGATACGCAGTATTTT. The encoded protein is CASSFHSREVADTQYF.

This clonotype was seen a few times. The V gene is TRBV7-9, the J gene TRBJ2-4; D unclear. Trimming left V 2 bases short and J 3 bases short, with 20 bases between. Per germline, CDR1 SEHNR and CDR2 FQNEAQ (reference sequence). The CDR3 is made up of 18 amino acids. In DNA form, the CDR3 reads TGTGCCAGCAGCTTATTAGGCGAGGTTAAGGTTGGCAAAAACATTCAGTACTTC. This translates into CASSLLGEVKVGKNIQYF.

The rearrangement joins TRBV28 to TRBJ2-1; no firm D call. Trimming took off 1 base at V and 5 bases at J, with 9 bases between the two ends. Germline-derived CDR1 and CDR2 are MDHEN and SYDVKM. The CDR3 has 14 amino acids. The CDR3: CASSLYLRDNEQFF. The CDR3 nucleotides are TGTGCCAGCAGTTTATACTTGCGCGACAATGAGCAGTTCTTC.

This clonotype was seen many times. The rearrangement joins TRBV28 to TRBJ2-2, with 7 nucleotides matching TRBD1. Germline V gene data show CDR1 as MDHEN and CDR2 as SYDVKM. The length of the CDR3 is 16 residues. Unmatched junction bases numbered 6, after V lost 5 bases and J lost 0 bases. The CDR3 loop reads CASSIIRGPNTGELFF. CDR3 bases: TGTGCCAGCAGTATCATAAGGGGGCCGAACACCGGGGAGCTGTTTTTT. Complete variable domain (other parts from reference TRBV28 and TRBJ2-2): DVKVTQSSRYLVKRTGEKVFLECVQDMDHENMFWYRQDPGLGLRLIYFSYDVKMKEKGDIPEGYSVSREKKERFSLILESASTNQTSMYLCASSIIRGPNTGELFFGEGSRLTVL.

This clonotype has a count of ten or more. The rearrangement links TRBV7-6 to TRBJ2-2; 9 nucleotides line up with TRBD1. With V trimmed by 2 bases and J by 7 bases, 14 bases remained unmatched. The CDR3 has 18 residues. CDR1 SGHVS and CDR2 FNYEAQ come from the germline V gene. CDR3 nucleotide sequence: TGTGCCAGCAGCTTATTCCCCGGGACAGGGTTGTTCGGCGGGGAGCTGTTTTTT. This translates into CASSLFPGTGLFGGELFF. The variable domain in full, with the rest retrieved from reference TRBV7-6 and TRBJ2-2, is GAGVSQSPRYKVTKRGQDVALRCDPISGHVSLYWYRQALGQGPEFLTYFNYEAQQDKSGLPNDRFSAERPEGSISTLTIQRTEQRDSAMYRCASSLFPGTGLFGGELFFGEGSRLTVL.

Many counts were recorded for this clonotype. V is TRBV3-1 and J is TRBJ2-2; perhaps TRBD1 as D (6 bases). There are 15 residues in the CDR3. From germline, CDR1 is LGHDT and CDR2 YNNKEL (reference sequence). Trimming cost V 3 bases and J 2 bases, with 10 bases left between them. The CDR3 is CASSHSDSNTGELFF. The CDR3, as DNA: TGTGCCAGCAGCCATTCGGACAGTAACACCGGGGAGCTGTTTTTT.

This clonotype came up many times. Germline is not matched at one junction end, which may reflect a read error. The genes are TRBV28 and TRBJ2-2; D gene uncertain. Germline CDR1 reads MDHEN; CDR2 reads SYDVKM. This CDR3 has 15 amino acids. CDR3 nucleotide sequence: TGTGCCACCAGTATTCTGACACAGAACACCGGGGAGCTGTTTTTT. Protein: CATSILTQNTGELFF.

The CDR3 protein is CASSYKFSSPLHF. CDR3 DNA: TGTGCCAGCAGTTACAAATTCAGTTCACCCCTCCACTTT. V and J are TRBV6-5 and TRBJ1-6; D call uncertain. The CDR3 has 13 amino acids. Germline loops: CDR1 MNHEY, CDR2 SVGAGI. V shed 2 bases and J shed 9 bases, with 8 bases lying between them.

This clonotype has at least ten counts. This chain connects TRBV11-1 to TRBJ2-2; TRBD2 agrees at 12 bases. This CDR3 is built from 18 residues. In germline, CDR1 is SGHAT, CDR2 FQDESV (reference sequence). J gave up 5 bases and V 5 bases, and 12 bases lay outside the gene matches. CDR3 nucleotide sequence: TGTGCCAGCAGCCCCGAAAGACTAGCGGGAGCTCAAACCGGGGAGCTGTTTTTT. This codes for CASSPERLAGAQTGELFF.

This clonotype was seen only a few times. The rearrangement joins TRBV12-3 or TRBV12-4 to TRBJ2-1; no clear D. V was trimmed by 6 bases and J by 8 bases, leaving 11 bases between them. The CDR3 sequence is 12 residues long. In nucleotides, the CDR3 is TGTGCCAGCAGGTGGCTAGGATATGAGCAGTTCTTC. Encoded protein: CASRWLGYEQFF.

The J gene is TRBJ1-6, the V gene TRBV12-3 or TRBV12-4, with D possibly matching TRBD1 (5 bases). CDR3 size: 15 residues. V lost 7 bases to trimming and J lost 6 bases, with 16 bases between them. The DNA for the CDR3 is TGTGCCAGCACCCGCGGGGGGACGGGTAATTCACCCCTCCACTTT. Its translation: CASTRGGTGNSPLHF.

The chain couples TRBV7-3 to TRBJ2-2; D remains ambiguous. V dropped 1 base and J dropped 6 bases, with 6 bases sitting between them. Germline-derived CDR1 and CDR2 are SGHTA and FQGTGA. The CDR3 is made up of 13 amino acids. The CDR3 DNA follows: TGTGCCAGCAGCTTAAGTCAGGCCGGGGAGCTGTTTTTT. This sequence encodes CASSLSQAGELFF.

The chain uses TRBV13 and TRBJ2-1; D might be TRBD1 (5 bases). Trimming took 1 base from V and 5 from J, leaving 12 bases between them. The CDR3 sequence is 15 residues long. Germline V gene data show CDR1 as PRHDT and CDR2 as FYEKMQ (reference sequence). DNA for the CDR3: TGTGCCAGCAGCTTAGCTCTGGCAGGGAACAATGAGCAGTTCTTC. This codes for CASSLALAGNNEQFF.

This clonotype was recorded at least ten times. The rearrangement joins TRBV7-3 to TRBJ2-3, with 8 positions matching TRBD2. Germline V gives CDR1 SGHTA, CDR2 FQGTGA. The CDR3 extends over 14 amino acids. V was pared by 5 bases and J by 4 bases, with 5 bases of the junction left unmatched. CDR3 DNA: TGTGCCAGCAGCCATAGCGGGATCGCAGATACGCAGTATTTT. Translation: CASSHSGIADTQYF.

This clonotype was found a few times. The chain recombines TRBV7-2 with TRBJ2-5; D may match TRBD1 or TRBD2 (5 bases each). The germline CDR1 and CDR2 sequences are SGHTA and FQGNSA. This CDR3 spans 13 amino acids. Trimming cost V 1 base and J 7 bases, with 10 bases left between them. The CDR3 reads CASSLGGSGTQYF. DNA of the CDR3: TGTGCCAGCAGCTTAGGGGGGAGCGGGACCCAGTACTTC.